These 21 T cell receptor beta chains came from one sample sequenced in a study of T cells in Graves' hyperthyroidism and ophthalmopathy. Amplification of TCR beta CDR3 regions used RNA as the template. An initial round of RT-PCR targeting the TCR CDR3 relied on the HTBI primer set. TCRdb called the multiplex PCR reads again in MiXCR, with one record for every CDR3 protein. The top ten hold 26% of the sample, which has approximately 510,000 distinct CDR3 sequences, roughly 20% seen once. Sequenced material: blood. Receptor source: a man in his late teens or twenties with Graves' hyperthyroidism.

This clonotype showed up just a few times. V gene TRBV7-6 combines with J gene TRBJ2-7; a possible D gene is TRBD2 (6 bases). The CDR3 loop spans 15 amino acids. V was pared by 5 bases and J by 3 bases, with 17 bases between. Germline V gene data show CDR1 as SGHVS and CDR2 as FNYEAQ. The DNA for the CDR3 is TGTGCCAGCAGCCCCTCCGTTGGAGGGGTCTACGAGCAGTACTTC. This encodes CASSPSVGGVYEQYF.

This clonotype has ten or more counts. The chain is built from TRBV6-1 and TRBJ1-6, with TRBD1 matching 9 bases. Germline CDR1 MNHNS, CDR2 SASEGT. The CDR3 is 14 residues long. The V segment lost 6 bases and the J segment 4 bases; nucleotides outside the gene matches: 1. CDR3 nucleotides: TGTGCCAGCAGGGGACAGGGTTATAATTCACCCCTCCACTTT. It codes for CASRGQGYNSPLHF.

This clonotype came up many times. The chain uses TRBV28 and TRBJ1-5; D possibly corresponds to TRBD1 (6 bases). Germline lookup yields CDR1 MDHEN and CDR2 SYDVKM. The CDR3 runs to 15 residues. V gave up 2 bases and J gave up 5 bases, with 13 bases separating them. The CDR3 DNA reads TGTGCCAGCAGTTTAACGACAGGACGTTATCAGCCCCAGCATTTT. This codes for CASSLTTGRYQPQHF. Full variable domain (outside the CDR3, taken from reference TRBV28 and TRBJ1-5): DVKVTQSSRYLVKRTGEKVFLECVQDMDHENMFWYRQDPGLGLRLIYFSYDVKMKEKGDIPEGYSVSREKKERFSLILESASTNQTSMYLCASSLTTGRYQPQHFGDGTRLSIL.

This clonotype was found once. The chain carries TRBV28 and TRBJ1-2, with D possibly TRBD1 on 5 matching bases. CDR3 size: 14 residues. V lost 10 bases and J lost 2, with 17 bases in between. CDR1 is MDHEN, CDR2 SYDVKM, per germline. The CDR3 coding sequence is TGTGCCACCTCAGGGTCCCAACAAAACTATGGCTACACCTTC. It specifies CATSGSQQNYGYTF.

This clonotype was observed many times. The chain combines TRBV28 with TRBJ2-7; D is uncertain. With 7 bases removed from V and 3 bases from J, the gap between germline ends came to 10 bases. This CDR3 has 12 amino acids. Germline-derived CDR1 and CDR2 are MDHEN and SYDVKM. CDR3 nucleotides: TGTGCCAGCACGGAAACGGGCTACGAGCAGTACTTC. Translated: CASTETGYEQYF.

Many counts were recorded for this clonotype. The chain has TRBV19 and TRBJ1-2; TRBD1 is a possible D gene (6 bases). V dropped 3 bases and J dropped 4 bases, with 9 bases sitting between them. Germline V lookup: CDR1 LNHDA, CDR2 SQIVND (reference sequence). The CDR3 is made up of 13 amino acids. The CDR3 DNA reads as TGTGCCAGTAGTATTGGACAGAGCTATGGCTACACCTTC. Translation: CASSIGQSYGYTF. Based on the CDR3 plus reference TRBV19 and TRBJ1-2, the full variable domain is DGGITQSPKYLFRKEGQNVTLSCEQNLNHDAMYWYRQDPGQGLRLIYYSQIVNDFQKGDIAEGYSVSREKKESFPLTVTSAQKNPTAFYLCASSIGQSYGYTFGSGTRLTVV.

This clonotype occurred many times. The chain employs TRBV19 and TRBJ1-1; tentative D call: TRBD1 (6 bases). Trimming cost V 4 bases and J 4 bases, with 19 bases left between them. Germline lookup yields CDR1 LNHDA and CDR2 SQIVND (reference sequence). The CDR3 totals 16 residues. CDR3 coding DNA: TGTGCCAGTAGTACGGCGTGGCGGCAGGGGACCACTGAAGCTTTCTTT. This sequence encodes CASSTAWRQGTTEAFF. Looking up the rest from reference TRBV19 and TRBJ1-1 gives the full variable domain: DGGITQSPKYLFRKEGQNVTLSCEQNLNHDAMYWYRQDPGQGLRLIYYSQIVNDFQKGDIAEGYSVSREKKESFPLTVTSAQKNPTAFYLCASSTAWRQGTTEAFFGQGTRLTVV.

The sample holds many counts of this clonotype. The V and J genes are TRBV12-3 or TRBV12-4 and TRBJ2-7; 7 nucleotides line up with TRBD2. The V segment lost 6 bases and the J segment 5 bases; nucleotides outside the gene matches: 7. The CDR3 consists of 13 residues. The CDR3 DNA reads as TGTGCCAGCAGCAGACGTGGGAGGGACGAGCAGTACTTC. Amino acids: CASSRRGRDEQYF.

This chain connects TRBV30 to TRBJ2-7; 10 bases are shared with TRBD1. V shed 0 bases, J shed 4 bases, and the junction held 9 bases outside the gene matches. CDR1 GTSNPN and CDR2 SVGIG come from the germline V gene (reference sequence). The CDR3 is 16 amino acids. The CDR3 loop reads CAWSVPRTGGVYEQYF. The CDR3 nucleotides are TGTGCCTGGAGTGTGCCTAGGACAGGGGGAGTTTACGAGCAGTACTTC. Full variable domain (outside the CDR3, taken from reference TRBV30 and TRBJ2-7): SQTIHQWPATLVQPVGSPLSLECTVEGTSNPNLYWYRQAAGRGLQLLFYSVGIGQISSEVPQNLSASRPQDRQFILSSKKLLLSDSGFYLCAWSVPRTGGVYEQYFGPGTRLTVT.

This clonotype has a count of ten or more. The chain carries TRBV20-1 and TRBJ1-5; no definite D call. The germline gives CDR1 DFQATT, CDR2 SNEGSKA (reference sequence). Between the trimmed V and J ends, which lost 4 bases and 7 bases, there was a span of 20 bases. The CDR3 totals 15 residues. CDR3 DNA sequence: TGCAGTGCTACACGAGGCACATCAAGCGAACAGCCCCAGCATTTT. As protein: CSATRGTSSEQPQHF.

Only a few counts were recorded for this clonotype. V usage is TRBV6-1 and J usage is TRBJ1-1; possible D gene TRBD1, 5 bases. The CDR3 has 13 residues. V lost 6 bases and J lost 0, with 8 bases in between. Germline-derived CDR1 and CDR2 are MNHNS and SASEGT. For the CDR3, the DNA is TGTGCCAGCAGGACAGATTTGAACACTGAAGCTTTCTTT. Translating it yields CASRTDLNTEAFF.

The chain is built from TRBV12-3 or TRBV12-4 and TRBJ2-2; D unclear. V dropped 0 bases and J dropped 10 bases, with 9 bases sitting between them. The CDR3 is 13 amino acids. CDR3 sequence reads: CASSLAPWQELFF. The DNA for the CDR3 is TGTGCCAGCAGTTTAGCGCCGTGGCAGGAGCTGTTTTTT.

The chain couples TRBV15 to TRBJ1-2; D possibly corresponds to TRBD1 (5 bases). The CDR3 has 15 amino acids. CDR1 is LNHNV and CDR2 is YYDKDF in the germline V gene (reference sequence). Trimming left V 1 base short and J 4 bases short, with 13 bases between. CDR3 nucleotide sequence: TGTGCCACCAGCAGAGGAGGCAGGGAGGCCTATGGCTACACCTTC. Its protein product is CATSRGGREAYGYTF.

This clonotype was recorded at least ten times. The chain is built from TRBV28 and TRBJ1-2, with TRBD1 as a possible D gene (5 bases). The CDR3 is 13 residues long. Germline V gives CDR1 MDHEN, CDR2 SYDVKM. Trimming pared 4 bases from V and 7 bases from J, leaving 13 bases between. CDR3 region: CASSSKGLGGYTF. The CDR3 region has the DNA TGTGCCAGCAGTTCCAAGGGGCTCGGTGGCTACACCTTC.

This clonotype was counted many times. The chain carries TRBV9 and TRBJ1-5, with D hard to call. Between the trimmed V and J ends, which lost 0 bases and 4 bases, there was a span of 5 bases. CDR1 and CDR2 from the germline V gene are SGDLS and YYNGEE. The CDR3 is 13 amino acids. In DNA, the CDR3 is TGTGCCAGCAGCGTAGGGGAAAATCAGCCCCAGCATTTT. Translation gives CASSVGENQPQHF.

CDR3: CASRTGLQETQYF. CDR3 nucleotides: TGTGCCAGCAGAACCGGGCTCCAAGAGACCCAGTACTTC. The J gene is TRBJ2-5, the V gene TRBV7-9, with unresolved D. The CDR3 is made up of 13 amino acids. V lost 6 bases, J lost 1 base, and 9 bases lay in between. Looked up from germline, CDR1 is SEHNR and CDR2 is FQNEAQ (reference sequence).

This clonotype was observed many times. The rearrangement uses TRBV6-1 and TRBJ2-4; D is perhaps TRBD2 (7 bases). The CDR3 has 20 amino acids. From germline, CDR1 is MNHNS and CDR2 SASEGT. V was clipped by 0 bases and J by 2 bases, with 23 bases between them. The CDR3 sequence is CASSEAEGGLPGGSKNIQYF. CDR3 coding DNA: TGTGCCAGCAGTGAAGCAGAGGGGGGGCTCCCCGGGGGGTCCAAAAACATTCAGTACTTC.

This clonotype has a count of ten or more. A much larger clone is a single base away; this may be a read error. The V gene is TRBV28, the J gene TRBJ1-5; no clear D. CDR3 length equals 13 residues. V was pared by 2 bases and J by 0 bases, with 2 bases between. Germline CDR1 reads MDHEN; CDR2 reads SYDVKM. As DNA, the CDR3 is TGTGCCAGCAGTTTACCTAGCAATCAGCCCCAGCATTTT. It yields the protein CASSLPSNQPQHF.

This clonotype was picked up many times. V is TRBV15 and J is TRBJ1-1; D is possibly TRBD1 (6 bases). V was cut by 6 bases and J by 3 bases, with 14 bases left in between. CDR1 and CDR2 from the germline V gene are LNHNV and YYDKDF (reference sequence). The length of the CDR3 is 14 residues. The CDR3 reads CATRMGAGDTEAFF. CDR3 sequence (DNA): TGTGCCACCAGGATGGGGGCGGGGGACACTGAAGCTTTCTTT. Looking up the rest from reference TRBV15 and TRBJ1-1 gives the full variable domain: DAMVIQNPRYQVTQFGKPVTLSCSQTLNHNVMYWYQQKSSQAPKLLFHYYDKDFNNEADTPDNFQSRRPNTSFCFLDIRSPGLGDTAMYLCATRMGAGDTEAFFGQGTRLTVV.

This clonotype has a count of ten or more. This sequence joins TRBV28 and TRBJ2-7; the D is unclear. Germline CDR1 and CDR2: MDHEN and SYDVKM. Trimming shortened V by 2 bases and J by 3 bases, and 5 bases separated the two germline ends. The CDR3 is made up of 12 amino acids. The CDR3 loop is CASSLVYYEQYF. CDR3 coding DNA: TGTGCCAGCAGTTTAGTCTACTACGAGCAGTACTTC. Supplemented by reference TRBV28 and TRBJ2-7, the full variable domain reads DVKVTQSSRYLVKRTGEKVFLECVQDMDHENMFWYRQDPGLGLRLIYFSYDVKMKEKGDIPEGYSVSREKKERFSLILESASTNQTSMYLCASSLVYYEQYFGPGTRLTVT.

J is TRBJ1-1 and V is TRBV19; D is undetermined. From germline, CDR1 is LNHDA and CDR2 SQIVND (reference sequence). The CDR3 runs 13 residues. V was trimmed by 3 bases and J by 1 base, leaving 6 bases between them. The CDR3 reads CASSMSPNTEAFF. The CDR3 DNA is TGTGCCAGTAGTATGAGTCCGAACACTGAAGCTTTCTTT.